The text below deals with one T cell receptor (beta chain). What it binds is unknown. Per the germline V gene, CDR1 is DFQATT and CDR2 is SNEGSKA (reference sequence). This CDR3 is built from 13 residues. Trimming shortened V by 7 bases and J by 1 base, and 13 bases separated the two germline ends. Regarding treatment: approximately nine-day PBMC culture with coronavirus spike peptide pools or control peptides (ViraFEST assay). In the ViraFEST assay, peptide-pool expansion preceded TCR sequencing of expanded clonotypes. An Oncomine TCR Beta short-read assay was used to sequence the DNA from cultured CD4+ T cells. Genomic DNA was drawn out of CD4+ T cells grown in culture. Each CDR3 protein is one row after TCRdb ran MiXCR on the PCR reads. Here the sample spans 12,000 or so distinct CDR3 sequences, roughly 60% being singletons. The sample originates from a study of vaccination and CD4 T cells after COVID-19. Overall study: The peptides that stimulated the cells were overlapping spike peptides from SARS-CoV-2, HCoV-NL63, HCoV-OC43 and HCoV-229E.

The chain uses TRBV20-1 and TRBJ2-5, with D tentatively TRBD1 (5 bases). Sequences were obtained from CD4+ T cells from blood, cultured in vitro. The TCR originated in a human donor who had recovered from COVID-19. The CDR3: CSVIGQGQETQYF. Here the CDR3 DNA reads TGCAGTGTTATAGGCCAGGGCCAAGAGACCCAGTACTTC.